Listed below are T cell receptor beta chains from one sample, sequenced in a study of spatial heterogeneity in lung cancer. Using its own MiXCR run on the 5' RACE reads, TCRdb lists one record per CDR3 protein. This sample has roughly 71,000 distinct CDR3 sequences, with roughly 9% found just once. The material was PBMCs, obtained at follow-up. Every receptor here comes from a female donor with early-stage non-small cell lung cancer. Each CDR3 is given with its conserved first and last residue. D genes are given only for firm matches. Size is stated for part of the rows, as once, few or many counts, or as a class when the clone is expanded.

V: TRBV10-1
J: TRBJ2-3
D: TRBD2
size: many
CDR3: CASSDSGYSTDTQYF
DNA: TGCGCCAGCAGTGATAGCGGGTATAGCACAGATACGCAGTATTTT

V: TRBV28
J: TRBJ2-1
D: TRBD1
size: many
CDR3: CASSLGDRLNEQFF
DNA: TGTGCCAGCAGTTTAGGGGACAGGCTAAATGAGCAGTTCTTC

V: TRBV30
J: TRBJ2-1
D: NA
size: many
CDR3: CAWRKVYEQFF
DNA: TGTGCCTGGAGAAAGGTCTATGAGCAGTTCTTC

V: TRBV12-3/TRBV12-4
J: TRBJ2-5
D: TRBD1
size: NA
CDR3: CASSRTGGLETQYF
DNA: TGTGCCAGCAGCAGGACAGGGGGCTTAGAGACCCAGTACTTC

V: TRBV12-3/TRBV12-4
J: TRBJ2-5
D: TRBD2
size: many
CDR3: CASSFLAGVQETQYF
DNA: TGTGCCAGCAGTTTTCTAGCGGGAGTGCAAGAGACCCAGTACTTC

V: TRBV10-3
J: TRBJ1-2
D: NA
size: few
CDR3: CAISESSAMIRNGYTF
DNA: TGTGCCATCAGTGAGTCGTCAGCCATGATAAGGAATGGCTACACCTTC

V: TRBV20-1
J: TRBJ2-7
D: NA
size: few
CDR3: CSARTGREFDEQYF
DNA: TGCAGTGCTAGAACCGGGAGAGAGTTTGACGAGCAGTACTTC

V: TRBV20-1
J: TRBJ2-7
D: NA
size: NA
CDR3: CSASAGSGDEQYF
DNA: TGCAGTGCTAGTGCGGGCTCCGGGGACGAGCAGTACTTC

V: TRBV20-1
J: TRBJ2-7
D: NA
size: NA
CDR3: CSASLFGTRRREQYF
DNA: TGCAGTGCTAGCCTTTTCGGGACCCGTAGGCGCGAGCAGTACTTC

V: TRBV7-9
J: TRBJ1-5
D: NA
size: many
CDR3: CASSLAFNQPQHF
DNA: TGTGCCAGCAGCTTAGCTTTTAATCAGCCCCAGCATTTT

V: TRBV3-1
J: TRBJ2-5
D: NA
size: NA
CDR3: CASSHNKRGSYQETQYF
DNA: TGTGCCAGCAGCCACAACAAGAGGGGCAGTTACCAAGAGACCCAGTACTTC

V: TRBV3-1
J: TRBJ2-3
D: NA
size: many
CDR3: CASSQGRETDTQYF
DNA: TGTGCCAGCAGCCAAGGCAGGGAAACAGATACGCAGTATTTT

V: TRBV20-1
J: TRBJ1-5
D: NA
size: NA
CDR3: CSASTVGDQPQHF
DNA: TGCAGTGCTTCGACAGTAGGAGATCAGCCCCAGCATTTT

V: TRBV5-1
J: TRBJ1-4
D: TRBD1
size: NA
CDR3: CASGPGQPNEKLFF
DNA: TGCGCCAGCGGACCGGGACAGCCTAATGAAAAACTGTTTTTT

V: TRBV27
J: TRBJ2-7
D: TRBD2
size: NA
CDR3: CASSLGRSGVLSYEQYF
DNA: TGTGCCAGCAGTTTGGGTCGCAGCGGGGTGCTCTCCTACGAGCAGTACTTC

V: TRBV11-1
J: TRBJ2-7
D: NA
size: many
CDR3: CASSLEVGRTQYEQYF
DNA: TGTGCCAGCAGCTTAGAGGTAGGCCGGACCCAATACGAGCAGTACTTC

V: TRBV5-1
J: TRBJ2-1
D: NA
size: few
CDR3: CASSYNRENNEQFF
DNA: TGCGCCAGCAGCTATAACAGGGAAAACAATGAGCAGTTCTTC

V: TRBV7-3
J: TRBJ2-7
D: NA
size: NA
CDR3: CASSLNAGQGEQYF
DNA: TGTGCCAGCAGCTTAAATGCGGGGCAGGGCGAGCAGTACTTC

V: TRBV3-1
J: TRBJ2-1
D: TRBD2
size: NA
CDR3: CASSRAGGPREQFF
DNA: TGTGCCAGCAGCCGGGCGGGAGGGCCACGGGAGCAGTTCTTC

V: TRBV20-1
J: TRBJ1-1
D: NA
size: many
CDR3: CSARGWVDTEAFF
DNA: TGCAGTGCTAGGGGATGGGTGGACACTGAAGCTTTCTTT

V: TRBV10-3
J: TRBJ1-5
D: NA
size: many
CDR3: CAISDEGNQPQHF
DNA: TGTGCCATCAGTGATGAGGGCAATCAGCCCCAGCATTTT

V: TRBV7-8
J: TRBJ1-2
D: TRBD1
size: NA
CDR3: CASSEGGDYGYTF
DNA: TGTGCCAGCAGTGAAGGGGGCGACTATGGCTACACCTTC

V: TRBV5-5
J: TRBJ2-7
D: TRBD2
size: many
CDR3: CASSLDRLAGFEQYF
DNA: TGTGCCAGCAGCTTGGATAGGCTAGCGGGGTTCGAGCAGTACTTC

V: TRBV29-1
J: TRBJ2-2
D: NA
size: many
CDR3: CSVGGAGELFF
DNA: TGCAGCGTTGGAGGTGCCGGGGAGCTGTTTTTT

V: TRBV7-9
J: TRBJ2-3
D: NA
size: many
CDR3: CASSPTAGRDFTDTQYF
DNA: TGTGCCAGCAGCCCCACGGCGGGACGGGATTTCACAGATACGCAGTATTTT

V: TRBV11-2
J: TRBJ1-3
D: NA
size: many
CDR3: CASATGPSFGNTIYF
DNA: TGTGCCAGCGCGACAGGTCCCTCGTTCGGAAACACCATATATTTT

V: TRBV21-1
J: TRBJ2-3
D: NA
size: NA
CDR3: CASSKRTSGRLITDTQYF
DNA: TGTGCCAGCAGCAAGCGTACTAGCGGGAGACTTATCACAGATACGCAGTATTTT

V: TRBV11-3
J: TRBJ2-1
D: TRBD1
size: many
CDR3: CASSLEGQGGVGEQFF
DNA: TGTGCCAGCAGCCTAGAAGGACAGGGTGGAGTGGGTGAGCAGTTCTTC

V: TRBV6-5
J: TRBJ1-2
D: NA
size: many
CDR3: CASSLTGKGYGYTF
DNA: TGTGCCAGCAGCCTCACGGGGAAGGGCTATGGCTACACCTTC

V: TRBV27
J: TRBJ2-1
D: NA
size: few
CDR3: CASSDYNVHNEQFF
DNA: TGTGCCAGCAGCGACTACAATGTGCACAATGAGCAGTTCTTC

V: TRBV24-1
J: TRBJ2-3
D: NA
size: few
CDR3: CATSGIASVSSDTQYF
DNA: TGTGCCACCAGTGGGATAGCATCTGTCTCATCGGATACGCAGTATTTT

V: TRBV3-1
J: TRBJ2-7
D: TRBD1
size: many
CDR3: CASSLTGDEQYF
DNA: TGTGCCAGCAGCCTCACAGGGGACGAGCAGTACTTC

V: TRBV29-1
J: TRBJ2-2
D: NA
size: many
CDR3: CSVVRGRGHSGELFF
DNA: TGCAGCGTTGTAAGGGGGAGGGGACATTCCGGGGAGCTGTTTTTT

V: TRBV5-1
J: TRBJ1-4
D: TRBD1
size: many
CDR3: CASSLGQGKEKLFF
DNA: TGCGCCAGCAGCTTGGGACAGGGGAAAGAAAAACTGTTTTTT

V: TRBV20-1
J: TRBJ2-7
D: TRBD2
size: many
CDR3: CSAPKLAGSYEQYF
DNA: TGCAGTGCGCCCAAACTAGCGGGGTCCTACGAGCAGTACTTC

V: TRBV6-5
J: TRBJ1-2
D: TRBD1
size: many
CDR3: CASSRDRGDGYTF
DNA: TGTGCCAGCAGTAGGGACAGGGGGGATGGCTACACCTTC

V: TRBV6-1
J: TRBJ2-1
D: NA
size: few
CDR3: CASSEAMGAHNEQFF
DNA: TGTGCCAGCAGTGAAGCGATGGGGGCGCACAATGAGCAGTTCTTC